The 10 T cell receptor beta chains in this list originate from one sample, sequenced in a study of CD8 T cells in ankylosing spondylitis. Overall study findings and caveats: Among TCR beta sequences, a motif of under 10 highly homologous variants appeared characteristic of ankylosing spondylitis blood.

Their antigens remain unidentified. TCRdb reanalysed the 5' RACE reads using MiXCR and keeps one entry per CDR3 protein. Among over 700,000 distinct CDR3 sequences listed, around 20% were seen once. The sequencing sample was made of blood, either unsorted or a sorted T cell fraction (not recorded which). These receptors originate from a male donor with ankylosing spondylitis.

This clonotype occurred a few times. The chain couples TRBV3-1 to TRBJ2-2; D is ambiguous. Germline V lookup: CDR1 LGHDT, CDR2 YNNKEL (reference sequence). The CDR3 totals 12 residues. V was pared by 3 bases and J by 6 bases, with 5 bases between. This CDR3 is CASSHPSGELFF. CDR3 in DNA: TGTGCCAGCAGCCACCCCTCCGGGGAGCTGTTTTTT. The full variable domain, its missing parts supplied by reference TRBV3-1 and TRBJ2-2, is DTAVSQTPKYLVTQMGNDKSIKCEQNLGHDTMYWYKQDSKKFLKIMFSYNNKELIINETVPNRFSPKSPDKAHLNLHINSLELGDSAVYFCASSHPSGELFFGEGSRLTVL.

The table lists this clonotype with a count of one. The genes are TRBV18 and TRBJ2-7, with D maybe TRBD2 (5 bases). This CDR3 comprises 17 residues. Trimming cost V 1 base and J 3 bases, with 19 bases left between them. Germline CDR1 reads KGHSH; CDR2 reads LQKENI. This chain's CDR3 is CASSPQVGQSGYYEQYF. CDR3 nucleotides: TGTGCCAGCTCACCACAAGTCGGCCAGAGCGGATACTACGAGCAGTACTTC.

The table lists this clonotype with a few counts. The rearrangement uses TRBV6-5 and TRBJ2-3, with TRBD2 matching over 7 bases. This CDR3 is built from 16 residues. The ends lost 0 bases at V and 3 bases at J; junction bases unmatched: 6. CDR1 is MNHEY and CDR2 is SVGAGI in the germline V gene. The CDR3 protein is CASSYSASGLTDTQYF. CDR3 in DNA: TGTGCCAGCAGTTACTCGGCTAGCGGTCTAACAGATACGCAGTATTTT.

This clonotype has only a few counts. The J gene is TRBJ1-2, the V gene TRBV6-5; TRBD1 is a possible D gene (6 bases). Germline V gene data show CDR1 as MNHEY and CDR2 as SVGAGI. This CDR3 has 16 residues. Trimming stripped 0 bases from V and 8 bases from J, with 19 bases between. CDR3 amino acids: CASSYSMIRRGEGYTF. The CDR3 bases are TGTGCCAGCAGTTACTCGATGATACGAAGGGGGGAAGGCTACACCTTC.

This clonotype has a handful of counts. This chain connects TRBV20-1 to TRBJ1-6, with D perhaps TRBD1 (5 bases). The CDR3 length is 14 residues. CDR1 DFQATT and CDR2 SNEGSKA come from the germline V gene (reference sequence). Between the trimmed V and J ends, which lost 0 bases and 7 bases, there was a span of 10 bases. The CDR3 nucleotides read TGCAGTGCTAGAGATGAGGGGTACAATTCACCCCTCCACTTT. This translates into CSARDEGYNSPLHF.

This clonotype was counted only a few times. The chain recombines TRBV29-1 with TRBJ1-1; 8 positions agree with TRBD1. CDR3 length: 14 amino acids. Germline values: CDR1 SQVTM, CDR2 ANQGSEA. V dropped 5 bases and J dropped 3; count of bases not matched to a gene: 8. The DNA of the CDR3 is TGCAGCGTTCAGACAGGGGCGGGGGACACTGAAGCTTTCTTT. Protein sequence: CSVQTGAGDTEAFF.

This clonotype was observed a handful of times. This chain connects TRBV30 to TRBJ1-1; TRBD1 matches at 7 bases. This CDR3 contains 13 residues. J gave up 4 bases and V 0 bases, and 2 bases lay outside the gene matches. CDR1 is GTSNPN, CDR2 SVGIG, per germline (reference sequence). CDR3 sequence reads: CAWSVQGITEAFF. The CDR3, as DNA: TGTGCCTGGAGTGTACAGGGGATCACTGAAGCTTTCTTT. Full variable domain (outside the CDR3, taken from reference TRBV30 and TRBJ1-1): SQTIHQWPATLVQPVGSPLSLECTVEGTSNPNLYWYRQAAGRGLQLLFYSVGIGQISSEVPQNLSASRPQDRQFILSSKKLLLSDSGFYLCAWSVQGITEAFFGQGTRLTVV.

This clonotype was counted a few times. V is TRBV7-9 and J is TRBJ1-2; no definite D call. Germline V lookup: CDR1 SEHNR, CDR2 FQNEAQ (reference sequence). The CDR3 contains 12 residues. V lost 5 bases and J lost 4, with 8 bases in between. CDR3 sequence: CASSVTFYGYTF. For the CDR3, the DNA is TGTGCCAGCAGCGTAACATTCTATGGCTACACCTTC.

The CDR3 DNA follows: TGCAGTGCTAGGAGGGGACCGCCTTCCTACGAGCAGTACTTC. This translates into CSARRGPPSYEQYF. The V gene is TRBV20-1, the J gene TRBJ2-7; D tentatively fits TRBD1 or TRBD2 (5 bases each). V was shortened by 3 bases and J by 1 base, with 13 bases between the two germline ends. Germline CDR1 and CDR2: DFQATT and SNEGSKA (reference sequence). CDR3 size: 14 residues.

At least ten counts were recorded for this clonotype. This chain uses TRBV7-9 with TRBJ2-7, with 9 positions matching TRBD1. The CDR3 consists of 14 residues. Germline lookup yields CDR1 SEHNR and CDR2 FQNEAQ (reference sequence). Trimming removed 5 bases from V and 4 bases from J; junction bases left unmatched: 6. The CDR3 protein is CASSPRDRVYEQYF. DNA for the CDR3: TGTGCCAGCAGCCCCCGGGACAGGGTATACGAGCAGTACTTC.